Reported below is one T cell receptor (beta chain). The record originates from a study of control samples from healthy donors and cancer patients. The protocol was immunoSEQ multiplex PCR, while the TCRdb copy is restricted to in-frame clones and leaves out a portion. Of approximately 150,000 clones in the sample, around 88% were seen once. Trimming took off 0 bases at V and 5 bases at J, with 13 bases between the two ends. The CDR3 has 15 amino acids. Germline CDR1 reads LNHNV; CDR2 reads YYDKDF (reference sequence). Sequenced: blood. V and J are TRBV15 and TRBJ2-5, with D tentatively TRBD1 (5 bases). This TCR was recovered from a man younger than 35 in good health. CDR3 sequence (DNA): TGTGCCACCAGCAGAGATCGGACAAGCCGGGAGACCCAGTACTTC. Translation gives CATSRDRTSRETQYF.